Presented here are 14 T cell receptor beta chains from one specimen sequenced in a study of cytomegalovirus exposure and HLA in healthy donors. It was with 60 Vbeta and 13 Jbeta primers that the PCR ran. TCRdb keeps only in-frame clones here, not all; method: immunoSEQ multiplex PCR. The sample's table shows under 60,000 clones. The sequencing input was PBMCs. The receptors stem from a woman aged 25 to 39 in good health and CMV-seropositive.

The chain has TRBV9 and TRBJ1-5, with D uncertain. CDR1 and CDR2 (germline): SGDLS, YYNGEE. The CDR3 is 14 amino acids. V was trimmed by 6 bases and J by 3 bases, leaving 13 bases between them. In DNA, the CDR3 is TGTGCCAGCAATCGGGCGGGAAACAATCAGCCCCAGCATTTT. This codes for CASNRAGNNQPQHF.

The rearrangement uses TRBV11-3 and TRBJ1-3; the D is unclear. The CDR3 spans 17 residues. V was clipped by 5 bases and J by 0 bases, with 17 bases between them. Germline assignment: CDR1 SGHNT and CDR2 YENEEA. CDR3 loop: CASSLPGLTFSGNTIYF. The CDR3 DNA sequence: TGTGCCAGCAGCCTCCCTGGACTTACCTTCTCTGGAAACACCATATATTTT. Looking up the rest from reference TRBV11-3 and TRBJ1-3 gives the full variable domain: EAGVVQSPRYKIIEKKQPVAFWCNPISGHNTLYWYLQNLGQGPELLIRYENEEAVDDSQLPKDRFSAERLKGVDSTLKIQPAELGDSAVYLCASSLPGLTFSGNTIYFGEGSWLTVV.

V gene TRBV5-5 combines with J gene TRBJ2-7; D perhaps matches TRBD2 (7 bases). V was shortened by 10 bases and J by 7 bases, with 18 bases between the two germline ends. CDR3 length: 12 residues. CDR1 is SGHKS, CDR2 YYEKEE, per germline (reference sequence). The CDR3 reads CAGGDIDTEQYF. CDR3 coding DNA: TGTGCCGGGGGGGACATCGATACAGAGCAGTACTTC.

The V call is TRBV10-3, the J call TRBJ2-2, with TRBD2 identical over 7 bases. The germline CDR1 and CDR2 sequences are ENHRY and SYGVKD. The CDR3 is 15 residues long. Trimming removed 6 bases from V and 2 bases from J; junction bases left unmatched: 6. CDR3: CAISGTSVNTGELFF. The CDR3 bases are TGTGCCATCAGCGGAACTAGCGTCAACACCGGGGAGCTGTTTTTT.

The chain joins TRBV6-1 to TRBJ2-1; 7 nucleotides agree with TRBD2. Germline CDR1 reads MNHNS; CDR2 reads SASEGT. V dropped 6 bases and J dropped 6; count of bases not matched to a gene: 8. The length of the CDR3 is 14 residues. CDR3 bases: TGTGCCAGCAGGGACCAAGCGGGAAGCAATGAGCAGTTCTTC. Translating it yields CASRDQAGSNEQFF.

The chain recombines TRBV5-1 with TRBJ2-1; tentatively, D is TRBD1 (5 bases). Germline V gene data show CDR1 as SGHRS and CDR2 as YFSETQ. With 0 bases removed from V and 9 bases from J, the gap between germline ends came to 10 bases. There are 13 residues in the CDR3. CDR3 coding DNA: TGCGCCAGCAGCTTGGCAGGGATCGGTGAGCAGTTCTTC. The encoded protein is CASSLAGIGEQFF.

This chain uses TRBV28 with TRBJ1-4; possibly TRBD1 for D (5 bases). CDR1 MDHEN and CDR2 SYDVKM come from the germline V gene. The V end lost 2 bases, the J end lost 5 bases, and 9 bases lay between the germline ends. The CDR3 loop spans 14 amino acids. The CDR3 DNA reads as TGTGCCAGCAGTTTAACGGGGGGGAATGAAAAACTGTTTTTT. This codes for CASSLTGGNEKLFF.

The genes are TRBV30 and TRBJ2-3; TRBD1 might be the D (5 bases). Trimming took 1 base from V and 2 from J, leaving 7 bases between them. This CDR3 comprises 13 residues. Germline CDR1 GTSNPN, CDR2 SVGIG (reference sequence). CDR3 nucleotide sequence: TGTGCCTGGAGTGAGGGGTTCACAGATACGCAGTATTTT. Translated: CAWSEGFTDTQYF.

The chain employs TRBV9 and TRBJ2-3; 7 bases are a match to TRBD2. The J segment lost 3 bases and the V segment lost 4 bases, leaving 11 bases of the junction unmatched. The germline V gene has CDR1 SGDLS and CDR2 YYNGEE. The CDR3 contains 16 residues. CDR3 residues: CASSPKGGRGTDTQYF. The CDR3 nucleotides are TGTGCCAGCAGCCCAAAGGGCGGGAGAGGGACAGATACGCAGTATTTT.

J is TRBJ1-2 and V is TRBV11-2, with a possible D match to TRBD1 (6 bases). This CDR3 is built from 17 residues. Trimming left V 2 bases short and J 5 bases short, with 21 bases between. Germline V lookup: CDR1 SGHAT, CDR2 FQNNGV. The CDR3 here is CASSLSRGRARGYGYTF. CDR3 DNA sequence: TGTGCCAGCAGCTTAAGCCGAGGCAGGGCGAGGGGGTATGGCTACACCTTC.

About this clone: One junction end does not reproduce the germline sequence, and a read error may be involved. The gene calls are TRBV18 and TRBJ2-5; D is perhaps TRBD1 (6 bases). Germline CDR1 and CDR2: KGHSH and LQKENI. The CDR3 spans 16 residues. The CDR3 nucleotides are TGTGCCAGCTCCCTCATGGACAGTGACCTCCAAGAGGCCCAGTACTTC. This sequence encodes CASSLMDSDLQEAQYF.

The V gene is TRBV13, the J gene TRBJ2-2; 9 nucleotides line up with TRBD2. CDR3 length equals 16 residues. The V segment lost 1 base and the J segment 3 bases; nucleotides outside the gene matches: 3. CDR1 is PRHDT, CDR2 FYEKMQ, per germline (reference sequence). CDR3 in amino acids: CASSLEAGGYTGELFF. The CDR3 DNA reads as TGTGCCAGCAGCTTAGAGGCGGGAGGGTACACCGGGGAGCTGTTTTTT. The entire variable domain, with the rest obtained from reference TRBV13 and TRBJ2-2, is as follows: AAGVIQSPRHLIKEKRETATLKCYPIPRHDTVYWYQQGPGQDPQFLISFYEKMQSDKGSIPDRFSAQQFSDYHSELNMSSLELGDSALYFCASSLEAGGYTGELFFGEGSRLTVL.

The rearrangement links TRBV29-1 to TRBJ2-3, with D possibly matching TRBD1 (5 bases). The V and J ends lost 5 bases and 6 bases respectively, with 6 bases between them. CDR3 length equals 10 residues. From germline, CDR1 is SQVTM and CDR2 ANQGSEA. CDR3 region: CSVWGDTQYF. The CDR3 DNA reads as TGCAGCGTTTGGGGCGATACGCAGTATTTT.

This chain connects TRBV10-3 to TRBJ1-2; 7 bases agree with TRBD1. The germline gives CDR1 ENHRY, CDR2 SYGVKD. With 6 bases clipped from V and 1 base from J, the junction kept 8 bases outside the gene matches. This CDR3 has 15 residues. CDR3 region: CAISTGDRVNYGYTF. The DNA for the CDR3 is TGTGCCATCAGCACGGGAGACAGGGTTAACTATGGCTACACCTTC.